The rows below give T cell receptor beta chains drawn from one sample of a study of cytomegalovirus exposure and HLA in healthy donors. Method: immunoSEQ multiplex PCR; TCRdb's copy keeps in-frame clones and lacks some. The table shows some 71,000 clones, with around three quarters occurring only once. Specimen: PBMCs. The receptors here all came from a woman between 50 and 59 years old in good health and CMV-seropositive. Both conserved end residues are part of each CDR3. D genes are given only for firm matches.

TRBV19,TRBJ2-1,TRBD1,CASSATGYGNEQFF
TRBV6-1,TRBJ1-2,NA,CASRPGTTNYGYTF
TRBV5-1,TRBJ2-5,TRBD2,CASSLASVAGGQGTQYF
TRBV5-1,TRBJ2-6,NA,CASSPGDASVGANVLTF
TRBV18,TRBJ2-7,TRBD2,CASSFSGGTSYEQYF
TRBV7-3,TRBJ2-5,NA,CASSSGQNQETQYF
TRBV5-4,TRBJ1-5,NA,CASSLQGNQPQHF
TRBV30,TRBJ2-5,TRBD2,CAWSVRRDYGYQETQYF
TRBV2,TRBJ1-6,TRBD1,CASRVTGGNSPLHF
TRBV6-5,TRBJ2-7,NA,CASSPGRPESYEQYF
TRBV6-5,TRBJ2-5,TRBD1,CASSYGTGEETQYF
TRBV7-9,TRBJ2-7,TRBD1,CASSKQGAGTYEQYF
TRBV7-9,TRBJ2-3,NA,CASSAGGDTQYF
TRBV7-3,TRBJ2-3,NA,CASSFTRLGDTQYF
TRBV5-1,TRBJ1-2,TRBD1,CASSLGQGASYTF
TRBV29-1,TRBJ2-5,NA,CSVEPGQMLETQYF
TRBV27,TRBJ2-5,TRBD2,CASSRPGLAAQETQYF
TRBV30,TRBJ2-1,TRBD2,CAWRPSGSMDEQFF
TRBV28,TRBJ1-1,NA,CASSLPNRFEAFF
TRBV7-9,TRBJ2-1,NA,CASSLDITNNEQFF
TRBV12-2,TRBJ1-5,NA,CRAPGSNQPQHF
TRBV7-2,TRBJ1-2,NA,CASSVASGREGGGYTF
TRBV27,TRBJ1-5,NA,CASGGRPQHF
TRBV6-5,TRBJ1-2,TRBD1,CASKPGTANYGYTF
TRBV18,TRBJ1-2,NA,CASSLGPQNYGYTF
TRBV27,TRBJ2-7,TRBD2,CASRAAGGPSYEQYF
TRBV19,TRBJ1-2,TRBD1,CASSSSTGANYGYTF